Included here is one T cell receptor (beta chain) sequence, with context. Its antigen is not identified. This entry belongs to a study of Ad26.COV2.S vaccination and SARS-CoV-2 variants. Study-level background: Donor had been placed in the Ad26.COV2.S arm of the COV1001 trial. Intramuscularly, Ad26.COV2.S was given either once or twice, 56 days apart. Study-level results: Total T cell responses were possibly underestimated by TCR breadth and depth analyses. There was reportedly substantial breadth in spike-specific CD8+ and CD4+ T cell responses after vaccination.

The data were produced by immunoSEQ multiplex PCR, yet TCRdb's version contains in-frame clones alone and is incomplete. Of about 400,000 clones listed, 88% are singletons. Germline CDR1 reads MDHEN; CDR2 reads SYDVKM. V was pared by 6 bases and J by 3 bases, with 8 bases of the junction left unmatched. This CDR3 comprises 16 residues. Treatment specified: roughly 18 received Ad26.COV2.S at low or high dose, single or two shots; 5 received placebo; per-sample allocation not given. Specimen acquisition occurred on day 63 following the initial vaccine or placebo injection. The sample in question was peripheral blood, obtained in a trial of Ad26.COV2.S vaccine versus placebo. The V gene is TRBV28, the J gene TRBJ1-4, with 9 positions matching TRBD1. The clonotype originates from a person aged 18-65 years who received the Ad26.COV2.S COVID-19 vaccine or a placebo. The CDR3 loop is CASSLTTGGSNEKLFF. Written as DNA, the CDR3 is TGTGCCAGCAGCCTGACAACAGGGGGCTCTAATGAAAAACTGTTTTTT. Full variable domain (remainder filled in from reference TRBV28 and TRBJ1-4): DVKVTQSSRYLVKRTGEKVFLECVQDMDHENMFWYRQDPGLGLRLIYFSYDVKMKEKGDIPEGYSVSREKKERFSLILESASTNQTSMYLCASSLTTGGSNEKLFFGSGTQLSVL.